This T cell receptor (beta chain) is drawn from a study of blood T cells in healthy people across ages. Trimming took 5 bases from V and 6 from J, leaving 17 bases between them. Germline CDR1 and CDR2: MNHEY and SVGEGT. This CDR3 comprises 15 residues. Together with a sample-barcoded 5' primer, a J-beta primer mix was included in a second PCR lasting 7 to 11 cycles. Each CDR3 protein is one row after TCRdb ran MiXCR on the 5' RACE reads. The data show 1.5 million to 2 million distinct CDR3 sequences, approximately 39% seen once. The receptor comes from a human donor in good health. The sequenced sample consisted of blood. This chain uses TRBV6-2 or TRBV6-3 with TRBJ2-1, with D hard to call. The CDR3 loop is CASSRVDRLVNEQFF. CDR3 in DNA: TGTGCCAGCAGTCGGGTTGATCGTTTGGTCAATGAGCAGTTCTTC.